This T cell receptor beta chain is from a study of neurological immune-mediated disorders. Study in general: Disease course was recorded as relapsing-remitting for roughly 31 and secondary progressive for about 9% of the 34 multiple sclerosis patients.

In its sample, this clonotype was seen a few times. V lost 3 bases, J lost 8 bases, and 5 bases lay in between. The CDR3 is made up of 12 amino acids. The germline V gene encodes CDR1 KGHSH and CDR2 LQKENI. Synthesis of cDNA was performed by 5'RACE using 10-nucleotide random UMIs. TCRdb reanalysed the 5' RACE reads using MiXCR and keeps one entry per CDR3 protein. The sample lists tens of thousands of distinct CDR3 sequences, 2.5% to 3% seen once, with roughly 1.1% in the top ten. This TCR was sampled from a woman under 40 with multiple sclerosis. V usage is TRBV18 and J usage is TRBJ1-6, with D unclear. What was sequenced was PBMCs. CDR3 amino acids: CASSPDDSPLHF. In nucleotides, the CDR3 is TGTGCCAGCTCACCTGATGATTCACCCCTCCACTTT.